This TCR beta chain is drawn from a study of T cell responses to AZD1222 COVID-19 vaccine (dated by TCRdb to 2020 to 2023). Describing the broader study: A total of more than 230 trial participants underwent TCR sequencing, of whom approximately 200 had received two doses of AZD1222 and roughly 26 had received two doses of the MenACWY control vaccine. Trial participants were enrolled by age into subgroups of 18-55, 56-69 and 70-plus years, and roughly 150, 30 and 60 TCR-sequenced participants, respectively, were included in these subgroups. Study-wide conclusions, independent of this receptor: Nearly half of unique spike-specific TCRs reportedly recognized epitopes outside regions mutated in the B.1.351 and B.1.1.7 variants. A significant rise in spike-specific TCR breadth and depth was observed after two AZD1222 doses relative to day 0 and relative to MenACWY recipients. Because no day 14 peak-response samples were available, the repertoires could be characterized only after the peak T cell response. Most participants were white British and females outnumbered males, and the authors suggested that clonal diversity may have been underestimated. The vaccine-associated CD4 TCRs covered the entire spike protein, and the dominant responses fell in regions 160-218 and 743-854. Conclusions about previously exposed vaccinees are limited because only a handful of AZD1222 recipients were SARS-CoV-2 seropositive at baseline. The 56-69-year group was small, and its depth increase did not reach significance, likely because of low power.

Between the V and J ends, shortened by 3 bases and 3 bases respectively, the junction contains 15 bases. Per the germline V gene (reference sequence), DFQATT is the CDR1 and SNEGSKA is the CDR2. The CDR3 measures 14 amino acids from cysteine to phenylalanine. Here the CDR3 DNA is all that survives: 42 bases in frame from base 1. The CDR3 regions of human TCRbeta chains were analyzed by immunosequencing. Under the source paper's analysis protocol: Repertoire TCRs were matched against a reference library of SARS-CoV-2-specific TCRs generated with the MIRA antigen-specificity platform. Breadth was defined as the fraction of unique TCRs that were SARS-CoV-2-associated, and depth was defined as the fraction of total T cells that were SARS-CoV-2-associated. Using the MIRA data, every spike-specific TCR was mapped to the spike region that the TCR reacted to and assigned to either a CD4 or a CD8 class. Log10-transformed breadth and depth values were compared by one-way ANOVA with Sidak's multiple comparisons tests. The table comes from immuneACCESS by way of TCRdb, which keeps in-frame sequences with V and J called. Part of the clones is missing from these tables; in studies checked, under half for an unresolved V gene and the rest for unknown reasons. D and trimming were read from the DNA, whereas the V and J calls and clone size are those reported in that table. The sample table holds about 120,000 clones, of which 70% to 90% were seen once. Clones ranked in the top ten supply roughly 3.9% of the sample.

Comments on this clone: Its target antigen remains unknown. No much larger clonotype is one base removed from it; base qualities were not supplied.

In light of the paper, this sample's time point label describes: baseline before first vaccination. The treatment or condition label here, explained by the study, means: meningococcal conjugate vaccine given as trial control. The vaccinee samples were drawn from two UK trials, COV001 and COV002, one of which was a single-blind randomized controlled phase 2/3 trial testing AZD1222 (ChAdOx1 nCoV-19) in healthy adults. For TCRbeta chain sequencing, PBMC samples were collected from trial participants at day 0 and at day 28 after the second dose. The TCR was taken from an adult in good health. Sequences were derived from peripheral blood, sampled on day 0 of MenACWY control vaccination. The rearranged chain carries TRBV20-1 and TRBJ2-7; the D gene lacks a confident call. The CDR3: CSASKPPGYYEQYF. In nucleotide form, the sequence is TGCAGTGCTAGTAAGCCTCCAGGATACTACGAGCAGTACTTC.